This is a list of T cell receptor beta chains from one sample in a study of chemoradiotherapy in HPV16-positive cancers. The assay was immunoSEQ multiplex PCR, and TCRdb's table has in-frame clones only and misses some. The table lists about 6,600 clones, 81% of them singletons. The specimen comprised tumor tissue, sampled from a patient who underwent chemoradiotherapy. The receptors derive from a human donor with HPV-associated anogenital cancer. CDR3s include the opening cysteine and the closing phenylalanine or tryptophan.

V	CDR3
TRBV4-3	CASSRQGEAFF
TRBV4-3	CASSQDPPGATNEKLFF
TRBV6-6	CASSSLGGVSTEAFF
TRBV14	CASSPQGWEQYF
TRBV5-6	CASSLGELRLAGNEQYF
TRBV19	CASSIAATYTEAFF
TRBV28	CASSSRGGSYEQYF
TRBV5-4	CASSAALFGGLNTEAFF
TRBV6-1	CASSRVWDTEAFF
TRBV30	CAWSVPGTHNSPLHF
TRBV30	CACGQGDVQQYF
TRBV10-1	CASLGEQYF
TRBV4-3	CASSQESRAGGADTQYF
TRBV5-4	CASSWDRLEQYF
TRBV9	CASSVGAGLTGNYGYTF
TRBV7-7	CASSLRVDTEAFF
TRBV6-1	CASRGTGPFNEQFF
TRBV18	CASSPRSLAGDTQYF
TRBV7-3	CASRTEAVSEQFF
TRBV7-9	CASSRLTGTGELFF
TRBV6-6	CAAAQGRARPLHF
TRBV9	CASSRGGGQETQYF
TRBV10-2	CASRRAGTKISYEQYF
TRBV7-2	CASSLQGYTEAFF
TRBV2	CASSEHTGQETQYF
TRBV18	CASSPRESSYEQYF
TRBV27	CASSTYGGKGNTIYF
TRBV7-2	CASSFSGLGLDEQYF
TRBV9	CASSSRGGGSGGSPLHF
TRBV5-1	CASSLGRQGNEQFF